This TCR beta chain was obtained from a study of blood T cell repertoires in COVID-19. The method was immunoSEQ multiplex PCR; TCRdb's version includes in-frame clones alone and lacks a portion of them. The repertoire holds just over 650,000 clones, with over 80% as singletons. V lost 5 bases and J lost 3, with 7 bases in between. This CDR3 spans 12 amino acids. Per the germline V gene, CDR1 is MDHEN and CDR2 is SYDVKM. The sequence was obtained from a woman in her late teens or twenties with acute or convalescent COVID-19. This sequence joins TRBV28 and TRBJ1-1, with unresolved D. Sequencing was performed on peripheral blood. The CDR3 DNA is TGTGCCAGCAGTGAGGGTTACACTGAAGCTTTCTTT. It codes for CASSEGYTEAFF.